Presented here are 17 T cell receptor beta chains from one specimen sequenced in a study of shared clonotypes between healthy human individuals. Some clones are missing from TCRdb's copy, which holds only in-frame ones; the method was immunoSEQ multiplex PCR. There are approximately 1.5 million clones in the sample; 98% occur only once, and approximately 0.44% lies in the top ten. Sequenced input: naive CD4+ T cells sorted from blood. Subset reported: CD45RA+ positively selected. All receptors come from a man aged 25-45 years in good health.

This chain links TRBV27 with TRBJ2-7; D is unresolved. This CDR3 is 17 amino acids long. V was trimmed by 4 bases and J by 4 bases, leaving 23 bases between them. Germline lookup yields CDR1 MNHEY and CDR2 SMNVEV (reference sequence). The CDR3 reads CASSSTPSGMPIYEQYF. CDR3 in DNA: TGTGCCAGCAGTTCGACCCCTTCAGGTATGCCAATTTACGAGCAGTACTTC.

The rearrangement joins TRBV30 to TRBJ1-2; D call uncertain. Germline CDR1 GTSNPN, CDR2 SVGIG (reference sequence). This CDR3 is built from 16 residues. Trimming removed 0 bases from V and 4 bases from J, with 18 bases in between. This CDR3 is CAWSVPGPSLLYGYTF. The DNA of the CDR3 is TGTGCCTGGAGTGTACCCGGACCTTCGTTGCTCTATGGCTACACCTTC.

This chain joins TRBV5-4 and TRBJ2-5; 14 nucleotides agree with TRBD2. CDR3 length: 16 residues. The germline V gene has CDR1 SGHNT and CDR2 YYREEE (reference sequence). V shed 4 bases, J shed 7 bases, and the junction held 9 bases outside the gene matches. In DNA form, the CDR3 reads TGTGCCAGCAGCGGGGGACTAGCGGGAGACCCGTGGACCCAGTACTTC. Protein: CASSGGLAGDPWTQYF.

The rearrangement joins TRBV18 to TRBJ2-5; D remains unclear. The germline V gene has CDR1 KGHSH and CDR2 LQKENI. The CDR3 totals 13 residues. V shed 3 bases and J shed 1 base, with 6 bases lying between them. Written as DNA, the CDR3 is TGTGCCAGCTCACCTGAATTCCAAGAGACCCAGTACTTC. Translation gives CASSPEFQETQYF.

The V and J genes are TRBV7-8 and TRBJ1-5, with D unresolved. Germline V gene sequence: CDR1 SGHVS, CDR2 FQNEAQ. V was clipped by 1 base and J by 5 bases, with 18 bases between them. This CDR3 has 17 residues. The CDR3 nucleotides are TGTGCCAGCAGCTTAGAGGCCCTTATGAATCTTTATCAGCCCCAGCATTTT. Translation: CASSLEALMNLYQPQHF. Combining the CDR3 with reference TRBV7-8 and TRBJ1-5 gives the whole variable domain GAGVSQSPRYKVAKRGQDVALRCDPISGHVSLFWYQQALGQGPEFLTYFQNEAQLDKSGLPSDRFFAERPEGSVSTLKIQRTQQEDSAVYLCASSLEALMNLYQPQHFGDGTRLSIL.

This clone was seen a single time. The chain has TRBV10-3 and TRBJ1-3, with a weak D call TRBD1 (5 bases). The V end lost 5 bases, the J end lost 0 bases, and 8 bases lay between the germline ends. CDR1 is ENHRY and CDR2 is SYGVKD in the germline V gene. CDR3 length equals 14 residues. The CDR3: CAISFDSSGNTIYF. DNA for the CDR3: TGTGCCATCAGTTTTGACAGCTCTGGAAACACCATATATTTT.

The chain recombines TRBV11-1 with TRBJ2-5; D perhaps matches TRBD2 (5 bases). Per the germline V gene, CDR1 is SGHAT and CDR2 is FQDESV (reference sequence). V was cut by 3 bases and J by 5 bases, with 10 bases left in between. This CDR3 has 13 residues. The CDR3 sequence is CASSFSSGETQYF. The CDR3 DNA sequence: TGTGCCAGCAGCTTTTCCTCGGGGGAGACCCAGTACTTC.

In the case of this clone: This sample includes further DNA sequences coding for the same CDR3. The J gene is TRBJ2-3, the V gene TRBV18, with D uncertain. Germline assignment: CDR1 KGHSH and CDR2 LQKENI. This CDR3 contains 13 residues. V lost 0 bases to trimming and J lost 4 bases, with 5 bases between them. The CDR3 DNA sequence: TGTGCCAGCTCACCACCACCCCCAGATACGCAGTATTTT. Encoded protein: CASSPPPPDTQYF.

This clone was detected only once. The rearrangement links TRBV5-4 to TRBJ1-2; 7 nucleotides agree with TRBD1. Germline V lookup: CDR1 SGHNT, CDR2 YYREEE (reference sequence). Trimming cost V 0 bases and J 4 bases; bases outside gene matches: 9. The CDR3 runs 16 residues. CDR3 amino acids: CASSLAQGVTIYGYTF. As DNA, the CDR3 is TGTGCCAGCAGCTTGGCCCAGGGGGTTACTATCTATGGCTACACCTTC.

This chain uses TRBV11-3 with TRBJ2-7; 9 bases fit TRBD1. There are 13 residues in the CDR3. With V trimmed by 3 bases and J by 4 bases, 1 base remained unmatched. The germline gives CDR1 SGHNT, CDR2 YENEEA. The CDR3 coding sequence is TGTGCCAGCAGCTTCGGGACAGGGTACGAGCAGTACTTC. Protein: CASSFGTGYEQYF.

The chain links TRBV7-9 to TRBJ2-5, with D maybe TRBD1 (5 bases). V lost 6 bases, J lost 0 bases, and 14 bases lay in between. Germline V gene data show CDR1 as SEHNR and CDR2 as FQNEAQ (reference sequence). The CDR3 extends over 15 amino acids. In nucleotides, the CDR3 is TGTGCCAGCAGTTTTGACAGAGAGAACCAAGAGACCCAGTACTTC. Translation gives CASSFDRENQETQYF.

Points on this clone: Other DNA sequences in the same sample also yield this CDR3. The rearrangement joins TRBV9 to TRBJ2-3; D is perhaps TRBD1 (6 bases). Germline CDR1 reads SGDLS; CDR2 reads YYNGEE. The CDR3 totals 13 residues. V was cut by 3 bases and J by 3 bases, with 8 bases left in between. The CDR3 DNA is TGTGCCAGCAGCGCCGGACAGACAGATACGCAGTATTTT. It codes for CASSAGQTDTQYF. The full variable domain, completed using reference TRBV9 and TRBJ2-3, is DSGVTQTPKHLITATGQRVTLRCSPRSGDLSVYWYQQSLDQGLQFLIQYYNGEERAKGNILERFSAQQFPDLHSELNLSSLELGDSALYFCASSAGQTDTQYFGPGTRLTVL.

The CDR3 region is CASSLYRAYDIEQYF. Written as DNA, the CDR3 is TGTGCCAGCAGTTTATACCGGGCCTACGACATCGAGCAGTACTTC. The chain employs TRBV27 and TRBJ2-7; D not certain. Germline-derived CDR1 and CDR2 are MNHEY and SMNVEV (reference sequence). The CDR3 has 15 amino acids. V was pared by 1 base and J by 6 bases, with 16 bases between.

This clone was found once. The J gene is TRBJ2-1, the V gene TRBV14; 9 nucleotides line up with TRBD2. Germline V gene sequence: CDR1 SGHDN, CDR2 FVKESK. The CDR3 spans 17 residues. Unmatched junction bases numbered 9, after V lost 2 bases and J lost 4 bases. The CDR3 here is CASSQLSGLALYNEQFF. The CDR3 DNA is TGTGCCAGCAGCCAACTTTCGGGACTAGCTCTTTACAATGAGCAGTTCTTC.

Comment on this clone: Other DNA sequences in this sample translate to the same CDR3. The rearrangement uses TRBV7-6 and TRBJ2-3; the match to TRBD2 covers 10 bases. Losses at the gene ends were 5 bases for V and 0 bases for J; bases not matched to a gene: 5. CDR1 and CDR2 (germline): SGHVS, FNYEAQ. The CDR3 consists of 16 residues. CDR3: CASSPLAGGSTDTQYF. CDR3 bases: TGTGCCAGCAGCCCCTTAGCGGGAGGAAGCACAGATACGCAGTATTTT.

The V gene is TRBV19, the J gene TRBJ2-3, with 11 bases that match TRBD2. Unmatched junction bases numbered 6, after V lost 5 bases and J lost 2 bases. This CDR3 is 16 amino acids long. Germline assignment: CDR1 LNHDA and CDR2 SQIVND (reference sequence). The CDR3 coding sequence is TGTGCCAGTAGTCCTAGTAGCGGGAGGGCCACAGATACGCAGTATTTT. Translating it yields CASSPSSGRATDTQYF.

The V gene is TRBV2, the J gene TRBJ2-5, with 7 bases aligning to TRBD2. V gave up 6 bases and J gave up 1 base; unmatched junction bases: 8. The germline CDR1 and CDR2 sequences are SNHLY and FYNNEI. CDR3 size: 15 residues. CDR3 in amino acids: CASRSKRGPQETQYF. The CDR3, as DNA: TGTGCCAGCAGATCCAAGCGGGGTCCCCAAGAGACCCAGTACTTC.